This T cell receptor beta chain was sequenced in a study of cytomegalovirus exposure and HLA in healthy donors. Overall study findings and caveats: In an earlier analysis, productive rearrangement rates for most beta V segments clustered near 87% or 30%. Compared with the roughly 700-donor mean, an Asian-associated ancestry cluster reportedly had fewer N-insertions, according to a later analysis. V- and J-gene trimming in TCR beta was tied to a missense DCLRE1C variant by an analysis performed later.

This clone was recorded a few times. Its antigen is not identified. V was trimmed by 1 base and J by 2 bases, leaving 14 bases between them. There are 16 residues in the CDR3. The V gene's germline CDR1 is SGHAT and CDR2 FQNNGV. PCR employed 60 Vbeta and 13 Jbeta primers. The repertoire was sequenced with immunoSEQ multiplex PCR; TCRdb's copy has only in-frame clones and lacks some. Of approximately 220,000 clones detected, 76% appear once; the ten largest clones hold 0.63%. The specimen sequenced was PBMCs. The chain combines TRBV11-2 with TRBJ2-5; the D gene is possibly TRBD1 (6 bases). This clonotype was sampled from a man aged 18-30 years in good health and CMV-seronegative. This CDR3 reads CASSLGWGTRQETQYF. The CDR3 coding sequence is TGTGCCAGCAGCTTAGGCTGGGGGACACGGCAAGAGACCCAGTACTTC.